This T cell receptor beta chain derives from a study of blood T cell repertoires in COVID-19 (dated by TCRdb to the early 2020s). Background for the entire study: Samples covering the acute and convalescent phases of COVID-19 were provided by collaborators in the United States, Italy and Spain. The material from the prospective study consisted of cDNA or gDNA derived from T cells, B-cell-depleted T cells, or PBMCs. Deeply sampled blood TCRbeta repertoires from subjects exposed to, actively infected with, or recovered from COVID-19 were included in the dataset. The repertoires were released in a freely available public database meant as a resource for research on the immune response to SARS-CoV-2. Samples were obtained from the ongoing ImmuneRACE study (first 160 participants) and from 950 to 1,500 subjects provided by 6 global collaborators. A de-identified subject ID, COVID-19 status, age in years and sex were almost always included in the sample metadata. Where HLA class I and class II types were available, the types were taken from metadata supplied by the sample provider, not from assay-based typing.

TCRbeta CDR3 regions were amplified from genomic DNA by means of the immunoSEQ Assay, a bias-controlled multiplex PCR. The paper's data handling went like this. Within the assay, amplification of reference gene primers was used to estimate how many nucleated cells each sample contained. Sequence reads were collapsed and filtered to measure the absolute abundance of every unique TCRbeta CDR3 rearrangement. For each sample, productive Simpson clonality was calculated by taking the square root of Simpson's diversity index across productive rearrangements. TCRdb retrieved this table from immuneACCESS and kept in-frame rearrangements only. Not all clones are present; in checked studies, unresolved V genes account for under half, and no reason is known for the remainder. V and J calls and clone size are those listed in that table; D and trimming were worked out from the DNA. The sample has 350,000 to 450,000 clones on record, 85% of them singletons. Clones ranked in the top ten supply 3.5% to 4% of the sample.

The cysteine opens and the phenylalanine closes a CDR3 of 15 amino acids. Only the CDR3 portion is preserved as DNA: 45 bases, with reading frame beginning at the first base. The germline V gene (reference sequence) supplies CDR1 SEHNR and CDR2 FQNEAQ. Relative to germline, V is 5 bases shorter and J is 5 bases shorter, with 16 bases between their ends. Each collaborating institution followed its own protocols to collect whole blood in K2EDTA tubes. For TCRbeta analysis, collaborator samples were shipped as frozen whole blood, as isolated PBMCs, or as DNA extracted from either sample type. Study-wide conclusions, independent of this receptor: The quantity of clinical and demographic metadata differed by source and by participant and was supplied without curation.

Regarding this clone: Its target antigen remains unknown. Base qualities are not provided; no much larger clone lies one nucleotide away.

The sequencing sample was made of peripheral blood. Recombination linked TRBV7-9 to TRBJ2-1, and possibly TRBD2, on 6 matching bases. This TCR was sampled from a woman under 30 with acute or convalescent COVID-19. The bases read TGTGCCAGCAGCCCCTCTGGCGGGATGAACAATGAGCAGTTCTTC. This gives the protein CASSPSGGMNNEQFF.